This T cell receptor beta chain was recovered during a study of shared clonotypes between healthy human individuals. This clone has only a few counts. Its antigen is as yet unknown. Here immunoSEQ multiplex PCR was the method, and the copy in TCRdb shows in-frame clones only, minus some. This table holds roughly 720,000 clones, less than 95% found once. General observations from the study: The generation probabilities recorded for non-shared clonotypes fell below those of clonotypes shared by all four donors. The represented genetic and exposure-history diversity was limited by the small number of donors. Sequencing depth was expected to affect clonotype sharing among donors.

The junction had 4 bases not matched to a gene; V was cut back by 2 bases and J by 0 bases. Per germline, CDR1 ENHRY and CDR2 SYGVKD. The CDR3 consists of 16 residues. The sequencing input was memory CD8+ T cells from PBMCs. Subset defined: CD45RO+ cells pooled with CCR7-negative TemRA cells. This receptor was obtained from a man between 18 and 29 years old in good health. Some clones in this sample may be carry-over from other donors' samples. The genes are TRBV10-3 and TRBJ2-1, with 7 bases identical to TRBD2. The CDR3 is CAISETSVSSYNEQFF. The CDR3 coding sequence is TGTGCCATCAGTGAGACTAGCGTGAGCTCCTACAATGAGCAGTTCTTC.